What follows are 10 T cell receptor beta chains derived from one specimen sequenced in a study of cytomegalovirus exposure and HLA in healthy donors. In the PCR, 60 Vbeta and 13 Jbeta primers were used. The repertoire was sequenced with immunoSEQ multiplex PCR; TCRdb's copy has only in-frame clones and lacks some. The sample gives about 150,000 clones, more than 60% of which show up once; less than 15% is in the top ten. Sequenced: PBMCs. These receptors were collected from a man between 35 and 55 years old in good health and CMV-seropositive.

The chain couples TRBV7-8 to TRBJ2-2; 10 bases are a match to TRBD2. Germline assignment: CDR1 SGHVS and CDR2 FQNEAQ. J was trimmed by 0 bases and V by 4 bases; bases with no gene match: 14. There are 20 residues in the CDR3. CDR3 sequence (DNA): TGTGCCAGCAGCTCCCGGAGGGTAGCGGGAGGAAGAGCGAACACCGGGGAGCTGTTTTTT. As protein: CASSSRRVAGGRANTGELFF.

V is TRBV6-6 and J is TRBJ2-7; weak D call: TRBD2 (5 bases). This CDR3 has 13 amino acids. V was cut by 10 bases and J by 5 bases, with 18 bases left in between. Germline V gives CDR1 MNHNY, CDR2 SVGAGI (reference sequence). The CDR3: CATRASKSDEQYF. The CDR3 DNA is TGTGCCACCCGGGCTAGCAAGTCTGACGAGCAGTACTTC.

The chain is built from TRBV30 and TRBJ1-5; TRBD1 might be the D (5 bases). V lost 1 base, J lost 6 bases, and 10 bases lay in between. The CDR3 totals 13 residues. CDR1 is GTSNPN, CDR2 SVGIG, per germline (reference sequence). In DNA, the CDR3 is TGTGCCTGGAGTGGGGGGGACGGTCAGCCCCAGCATTTT. It translates to CAWSGGDGQPQHF.

This chain uses TRBV7-9 with TRBJ1-1, with D unresolved. In germline, CDR1 is SEHNR, CDR2 FQNEAQ (reference sequence). The CDR3 consists of 17 residues. The germline V and J ends were trimmed by 5 bases and 2 bases, with 21 bases remaining between them. Here the CDR3 reads CASSPPGYHQRNTEAFF. CDR3 bases: TGTGCCAGCAGCCCCCCCGGGTACCACCAGCGTAACACTGAAGCTTTCTTT. Complete variable domain (other parts from reference TRBV7-9 and TRBJ1-1): DTGVSQNPRHKITKRGQNVTFRCDPISEHNRLYWYRQTLGQGPEFLTYFQNEAQLEKSRLLSDRFSAERPKGSFSTLEIQRTEQGDSAMYLCASSPPGYHQRNTEAFFGQGTRLTVV.

This clone has more than one count but fewer than ten. This chain connects TRBV4-3 to TRBJ1-4; no firm D call. V was clipped by 4 bases and J by 4 bases, with 13 bases between them. This CDR3 is built from 15 residues. Germline V gives CDR1 LGHNA, CDR2 YSLEER. The chain's CDR3 is CASSPLAQFNEKLFF. CDR3 DNA: TGCGCCAGCAGCCCTCTAGCACAGTTTAATGAAAAACTGTTTTTT.

This clone showed up just once. The chain is built from TRBV7-2 and TRBJ1-1; 7 bases agree with TRBD1. The CDR3 extends over 15 amino acids. In germline, CDR1 is SGHTA, CDR2 FQGNSA. V shed 2 bases and J 2 bases; nucleotides not matched to a gene: 5. This CDR3 is CASSLFGGGNTEAFF. The CDR3 region has the DNA TGTGCCAGCAGCTTATTTGGAGGGGGCAACACTGAAGCTTTCTTT.

With respect to this clone: A junction boundary mismatches the germline segment, possibly from a read error. The chain combines TRBV7-9 with TRBJ2-1; TRBD2 agrees at 13 bases. Germline loops: CDR1 SEHNR, CDR2 FQNEAQ (reference sequence). This CDR3 contains 15 residues. CDR3 DNA: TGTTCCAGCAGCCCAGGACTAGCGGGAGCCCATGAGCAGTTCTTC. Translation: CSSSPGLAGAHEQFF.

This clone was detected only once. This sequence joins TRBV5-6 and TRBJ2-3, with D perhaps TRBD1 (6 bases). The V gene's germline CDR1 is SGHDT and CDR2 YYEEEE. CDR3 length equals 15 residues. Trimming cost V 0 bases and J 5 bases, with 13 bases left between them. The CDR3 region has the DNA TGTGCCAGCAGCTTGGGTCAGGGGAATAGAGATACGCAGTATTTT. It translates to CASSLGQGNRDTQYF.

The V call is TRBV4-3, the J call TRBJ2-3; D may be TRBD1 (6 bases). Germline V CDR1 and CDR2: LGHNA, YSLEER. CDR3 size: 15 residues. V was clipped by 0 bases and J by 5 bases, with 12 bases between them. CDR3 residues: CASSQDHQGIDTQYF. CDR3 sequence (DNA): TGCGCCAGCAGCCAAGATCATCAGGGGATAGATACGCAGTATTTT.

The chain recombines TRBV9 with TRBJ2-1; 9 nucleotides line up with TRBD2. The CDR3 consists of 16 residues. V dropped 0 bases and J dropped 6; count of bases not matched to a gene: 7. Germline loops: CDR1 SGDLS, CDR2 YYNGEE. The CDR3 DNA sequence: TGTGCCAGCAGCGTAGTTGGTAGCGGGAGTCGCAATGAGCAGTTCTTC. Encoded protein: CASSVVGSGSRNEQFF.